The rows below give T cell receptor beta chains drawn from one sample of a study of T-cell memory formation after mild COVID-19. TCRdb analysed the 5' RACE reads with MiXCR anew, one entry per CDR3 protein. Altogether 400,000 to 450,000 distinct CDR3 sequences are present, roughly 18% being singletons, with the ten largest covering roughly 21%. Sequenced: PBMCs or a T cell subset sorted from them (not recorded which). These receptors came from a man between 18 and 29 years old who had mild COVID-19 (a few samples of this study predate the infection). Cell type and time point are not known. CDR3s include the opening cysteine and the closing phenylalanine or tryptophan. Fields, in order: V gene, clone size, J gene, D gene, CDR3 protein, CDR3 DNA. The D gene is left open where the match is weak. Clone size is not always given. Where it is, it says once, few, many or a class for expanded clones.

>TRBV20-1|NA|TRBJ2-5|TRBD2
CSAALAGGPRETQYF
TGCAGTGCTGCCCTAGCGGGGGGGCCCCGGGAGACCCAGTACTTC
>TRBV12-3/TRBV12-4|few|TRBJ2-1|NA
CASSLSGRRVSYNEQFF
TGTGCCAGCAGTTTATCGGGCAGGCGGGTATCCTACAATGAGCAGTTCTTC
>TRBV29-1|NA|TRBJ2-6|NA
CSVEDHGGANVLTF
TGCAGCGTTGAAGATCATGGAGGGGCCAACGTCCTGACTTTC
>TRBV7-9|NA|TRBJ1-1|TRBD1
CASSLGQGLEAFF
TGTGCCAGCAGCTTAGGACAGGGGCTTGAAGCTTTCTTT
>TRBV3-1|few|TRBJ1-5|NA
CASSRGASQFNQPQHF
TGTGCCAGCAGCCGGGGGGCAAGTCAGTTCAATCAGCCCCAGCATTTT
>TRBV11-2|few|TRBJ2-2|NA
CASSLIKGIGGELFF
TGTGCCAGCAGCTTAATCAAAGGGATAGGCGGGGAGCTGTTTTTT
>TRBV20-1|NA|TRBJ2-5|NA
CSARSASGQETQYF
TGCAGTGCTAGATCAGCGTCAGGCCAAGAGACCCAGTACTTC
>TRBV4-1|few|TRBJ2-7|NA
CASSHPSGRTYEQYF
TGCGCCAGCAGCCATCCCTCTGGAAGAACCTACGAGCAGTACTTC
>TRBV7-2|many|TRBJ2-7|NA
CASSLTLAGGRPYEQYF
TGTGCCAGCAGCTTAACACTAGCTGGCGGGCGCCCCTACGAGCAGTACTTC
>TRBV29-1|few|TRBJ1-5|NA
CSVVTDESQPQHF
TGCAGCGTGGTTACAGATGAAAGTCAGCCCCAGCATTTT
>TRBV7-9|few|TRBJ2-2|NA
CASSLVDSRLFF
TGTGCCAGCAGCTTAGTGGACTCCCGGCTGTTTTTT
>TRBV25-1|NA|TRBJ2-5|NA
CASSDPGSGLETQYF
TGTGCCAGCAGTGATCCGGGCTCCGGGTTGGAGACCCAGTACTTC
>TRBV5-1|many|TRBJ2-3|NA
CASSLDAGANTDTQYF
TGCGCCAGCAGCTTGGATGCGGGGGCCAACACAGATACGCAGTATTTT
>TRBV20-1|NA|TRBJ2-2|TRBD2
CSASLAGGFTGELFF
TGCAGTGCCTCTCTAGCGGGGGGGTTCACCGGGGAGCTGTTTTTT
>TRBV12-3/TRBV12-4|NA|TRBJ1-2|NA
CASSALPGFSNYGYTF
TGTGCCAGCAGTGCGCTCCCCGGGTTCTCTAACTATGGCTACACCTTC
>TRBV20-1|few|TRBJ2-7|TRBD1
CSASQPGQGIYEQYF
TGCAGTGCTTCTCAACCGGGACAGGGAATCTACGAGCAGTACTTC
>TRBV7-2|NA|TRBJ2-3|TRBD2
CASRPPAGGKDTQYF
TGTGCCAGCAGGCCCCCGGCGGGGGGCAAAGATACGCAGTATTTT
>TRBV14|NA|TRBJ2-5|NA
CASSQEYLGTELRETQYF
TGTGCCAGCAGCCAAGAATACCTCGGGACCGAGCTAAGGGAGACCCAGTACTTC
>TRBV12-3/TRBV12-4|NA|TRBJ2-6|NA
CASSPRAFRANVLTF
TGTGCCAGCAGTCCCCGGGCGTTTCGGGCCAACGTCCTGACTTTC
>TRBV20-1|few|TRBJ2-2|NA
CSARVPLLSGNANTGELFF
TGCAGTGCTAGAGTCCCACTCCTCTCAGGGAACGCGAACACCGGGGAGCTGTTTTTT
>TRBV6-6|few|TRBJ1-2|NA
CASSYEGDYGYTF
TGTGCCAGCAGTTACGAGGGTGACTATGGCTACACCTTC
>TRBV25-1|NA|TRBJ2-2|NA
CASSEYVSTGELFF
TGTGCCAGCAGTGAATACGTGAGCACCGGGGAGCTGTTTTTT
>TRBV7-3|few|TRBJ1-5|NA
CASIGFYQPQHF
TGTGCCAGCATAGGGTTTTATCAGCCCCAGCATTTT
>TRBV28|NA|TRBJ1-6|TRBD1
CASSLSRGATPLHF
TGTGCCAGCAGTTTATCCAGGGGGGCGACACCCCTCCACTTT
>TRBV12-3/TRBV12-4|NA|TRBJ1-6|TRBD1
CASSLTGSSPLHF
TGTGCCAGCAGCCTGACAGGGAGTTCACCCCTCCACTTT
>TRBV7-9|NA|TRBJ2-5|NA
CASGHSGKTQYF
TGTGCCAGCGGGCATTCTGGAAAGACCCAGTACTTC
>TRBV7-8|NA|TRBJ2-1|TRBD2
CASSPTGGGRGEQFF
TGTGCCAGCAGCCCCACTGGCGGGGGGCGGGGTGAGCAGTTCTTC
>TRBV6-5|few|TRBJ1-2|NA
CASSYSRLPANYGYTF
TGTGCCAGCAGTTACTCTCGCCTCCCAGCTAACTATGGCTACACCTTC
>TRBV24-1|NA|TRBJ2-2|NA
CATSEGGQFTGELFF
TGTGCCACCAGTGAGGGGGGACAGTTCACCGGGGAGCTGTTTTTT
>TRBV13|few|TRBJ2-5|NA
CASSSEDRMGTQYF
TGTGCCAGCAGCTCTGAGGACCGGATGGGGACCCAGTACTTC
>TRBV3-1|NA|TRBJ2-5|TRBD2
CASSQEIAGYRETQYF
TGTGCCAGCAGCCAAGAGATAGCGGGGTACCGAGAGACCCAGTACTTC
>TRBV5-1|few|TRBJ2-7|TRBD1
CASSGTGGMYEQYF
TGCGCCAGCAGCGGGACAGGGGGCATGTACGAGCAGTACTTC
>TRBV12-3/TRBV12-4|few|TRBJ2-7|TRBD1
CASSLVGGQGVSDEQYF
TGTGCCAGCAGTTTAGTAGGGGGACAGGGGGTTTCGGACGAGCAGTACTTC
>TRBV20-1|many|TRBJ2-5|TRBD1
CSARDSPETQYF
TGCAGTGCCAGGGACAGCCCAGAGACCCAGTACTTC
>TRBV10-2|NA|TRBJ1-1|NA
CASSVGAEAFF
TGCGCCAGCAGTGTGGGTGCTGAAGCTTTCTTT
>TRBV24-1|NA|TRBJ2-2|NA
CATGASGELFF
TGTGCCACCGGCGCGTCCGGGGAGCTGTTTTTT
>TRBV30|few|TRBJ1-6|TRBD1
CAWLDRGGFSYNSPLHF
TGTGCCTGGCTGGACAGGGGAGGATTCTCCTATAATTCACCCCTCCACTTT
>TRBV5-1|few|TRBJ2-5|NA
CASSSDIPQETQYF
TGCGCCAGCAGCTCGGACATTCCACAAGAGACCCAGTACTTC
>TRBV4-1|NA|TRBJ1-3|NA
CASSPLAGNTIYF
TGCGCCAGCAGCCCCTTAGCTGGAAACACCATATATTTT
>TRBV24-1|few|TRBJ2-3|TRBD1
CATSDPRGTADTQYF
TGTGCCACCAGTGACCCCAGGGGGACCGCCGATACGCAGTATTTT
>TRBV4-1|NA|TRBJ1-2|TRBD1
CASSQETGDYYGYTF
TGCGCCAGCAGCCAAGAAACAGGGGACTACTATGGCTACACCTTC
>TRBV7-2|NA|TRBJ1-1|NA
CASGTQGISEAFF
TGTGCCAGCGGGACCCAGGGGATAAGTGAAGCTTTCTTT
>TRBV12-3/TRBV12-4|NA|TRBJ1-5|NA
CASSPESQYQPQHF
TGTGCCAGCAGCCCCGAATCCCAGTATCAGCCCCAGCATTTT
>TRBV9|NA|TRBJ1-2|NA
CASSAPGIYGYTF
TGTGCCAGCAGCGCCCCCGGGATCTATGGCTACACCTTC
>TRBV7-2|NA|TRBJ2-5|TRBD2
CASSLAIYRGVPYQETQYF
TGTGCCAGCAGCTTAGCGATATATCGGGGGGTCCCGTACCAAGAGACCCAGTACTTC
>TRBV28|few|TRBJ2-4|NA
CASSDRMAKNIQYF
TGTGCCAGCAGTGACAGGATGGCCAAAAACATTCAGTACTTC
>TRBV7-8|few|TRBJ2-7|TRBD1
CASTHWGQGAREQYF
TGTGCCAGCACCCATTGGGGACAGGGGGCGCGGGAGCAGTACTTC
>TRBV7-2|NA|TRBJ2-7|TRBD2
CASSLAASGGAIEQYF
TGTGCCAGCAGCTTAGCGGCTAGCGGGGGGGCTATCGAGCAGTACTTC
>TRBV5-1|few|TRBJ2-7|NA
CASSSQAYEQYF
TGCGCCAGCAGCTCCCAAGCCTACGAGCAGTACTTC
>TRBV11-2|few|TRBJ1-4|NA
CASSSGGARMKKLFF
TGTGCCAGCAGCTCTGGGGGGGCGCGGATGAAAAAACTGTTTTTT
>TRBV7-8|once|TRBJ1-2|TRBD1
CASSGPKSGGYTF
TGTGCCAGCAGCGGGCCCAAGTCAGGGGGTTACACCTTC
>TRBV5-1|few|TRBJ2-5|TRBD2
CASSLEGLAGGYLETQYF
TGCGCCAGCAGCTTGGAGGGACTAGCGGGGGGCTACTTAGAGACCCAGTACTTC
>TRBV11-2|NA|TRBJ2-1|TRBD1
CASSLVFPGGGEQFF
TGTGCCAGCAGCTTAGTTTTTCCAGGGGGCGGTGAGCAGTTCTTC
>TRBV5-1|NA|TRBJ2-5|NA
CASSLGAPSQETQYF
TGCGCCAGCAGCTTAGGGGCGCCGTCTCAAGAGACCCAGTACTTC
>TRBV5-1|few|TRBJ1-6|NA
CASSQGGRGANSPLHF
TGCGCCAGCAGCCAAGGAGGCCGGGGGGCGAATTCACCCCTCCACTTT
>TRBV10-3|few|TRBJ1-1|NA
CAISESGVMNTEAFF
TGTGCCATCAGTGAGTCAGGGGTCATGAACACTGAAGCTTTCTTT
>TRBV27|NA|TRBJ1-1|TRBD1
CASSPGQGLAEAFF
TGTGCCAGCAGCCCTGGACAGGGGTTGGCTGAAGCTTTCTTT